Listed below are T cell receptor beta chains from one sample, sequenced in a study of early T cells in non-severe SARS-CoV-2 infection. MiXCR was run by TCRdb on the 5' RACE reads, yielding one entry per CDR3 protein. Here the sample spans about 77,000 distinct CDR3 sequences, about 17% being singletons. Sequences were obtained from whole blood. These receptors all stem from an adult who was a healthcare worker with PCR-confirmed SARS-CoV-2 infection or an uninfected control (not recorded which). Both conserved end residues are part of each CDR3. The D gene is left open where the match is weak. Part of the rows lack a size; the others show once, few, many or a class for expanded clones.

d_call,clone_size,v_call,j_call,cdr3_nt,cdr3_aa
.,.,TRBV2,TRBJ2-6,TGTGCCAGCAGTAGTACAGGGCCTGGGGCCAACGTCCTGACTTTC,CASSSTGPGANVLTF
.,few,TRBV4-2,TRBJ2-1,TGTGCCAGCAGCCCGGGACAAGCTCGGGGTGAGCAGTTCTTC,CASSPGQARGEQFF
.,.,TRBV12-5,TRBJ2-7,TGTGCTAGTGGTTTGGGACGTATCGAGCAGTACTTC,CASGLGRIEQYF
TRBD2,few,TRBV7-6,TRBJ2-1,TGTGCCAGCAGCTTGGCCATAGCGGGAGGGCCTAATGAGCAGTTCTTC,CASSLAIAGGPNEQFF
.,few,TRBV19,TRBJ2-4,TGTGCCAGTAGTATGGGCGTGGGGGAGAACATTCAGTACTTC,CASSMGVGENIQYF
TRBD2,few,TRBV7-6,TRBJ2-4,TGTGCCAGCAGTTTCGGAAGGACTAGCGGGGATAAAAACATTCAGTACTTC,CASSFGRTSGDKNIQYF
TRBD1,few,TRBV7-6,TRBJ2-7,TGTGCCAGCAGCTTATCCACCGGGACAGTTGCTTACGAGCAGTACTTC,CASSLSTGTVAYEQYF
.,.,TRBV9,TRBJ2-3,TGTGCCAGCAGCCGAACTCCCTCCGCAGATACGCAGTATTTT,CASSRTPSADTQYF
.,.,TRBV9,TRBJ2-5,TGTGCCAGCAGCGGAAGTCCGGCAGCTCAAGAGACCCAGTACTTC,CASSGSPAAQETQYF
.,.,TRBV12-3/TRBV12-4,TRBJ1-1,TGTGCCAGCAGTTTGAGTAGCCGTTGGATGAACACTGAAGCTTTCTTT,CASSLSSRWMNTEAFF
.,.,TRBV5-1,TRBJ2-2,TGCGCCAGCAGCGATACGGGGGCTTGGACCGGGGAGCTGTTTTTT,CASSDTGAWTGELFF
.,few,TRBV28,TRBJ2-6,TGTGCCAGCAGTTTTCTCGCTAGTGGGGCCAACGTCCTGACTTTC,CASSFLASGANVLTF
TRBD2,few,TRBV5-1,TRBJ2-5,TGCGCCAGCGCGACGGGAGGGCCTAGGAGTCAAGAGACCCAGTACTTC,CASATGGPRSQETQYF
TRBD1,.,TRBV29-1,TRBJ2-5,TGCAGCGCCGGACAGGGAGGCGAGACCCAGTACTTC,CSAGQGGETQYF
.,many,TRBV28,TRBJ2-5,TGTGCCAGCAGTTTATCCAGCCCCGGACAAACAGAGACCCAGTACTTC,CASSLSSPGQTETQYF
.,few,TRBV7-2,TRBJ2-7,TGTGCCAGCAGCCCCAGGGTACAACAGTACTACGAGCAGTACTTC,CASSPRVQQYYEQYF
TRBD2,few,TRBV7-8,TRBJ2-1,TGTGCCAGCAGCTTAGCGCGGAGCGGGGGGCTCCCCTACAATGAGCAGTTCTTC,CASSLARSGGLPYNEQFF
.,few,TRBV12-3/TRBV12-4,TRBJ1-6,TGTGCCAGCAGTTTAATGTGGGCCAAGGGTTCGTCCCTCCACTTT,CASSLMWAKGSSLHF
TRBD1,few,TRBV11-3,TRBJ2-1,TGTGCCAGCAGCTCCCGGGACAGGGTTCACAATGAGCAGTTCTTC,CASSSRDRVHNEQFF
.,.,TRBV11-2,TRBJ2-7,TGTGCCAGCAGCTTATCACTCCTTGAGCAGTACTTC,CASSLSLLEQYF
TRBD1,.,TRBV5-1,TRBJ2-2,TGCGCCAGCAGCTTGGGGTTGGGACAGCAAACCGGGGAGCTGTTTTTT,CASSLGLGQQTGELFF
.,.,TRBV29-1,TRBJ2-1,TGCAGCGTTTCACATTCCCCTTCCTACAATGAGCAGTTCTTC,CSVSHSPSYNEQFF
TRBD1,few,TRBV12-3/TRBV12-4,TRBJ1-2,TGTGCCAGCAGGCGAACCGGGACAGGGGGCGATTACACCTTC,CASRRTGTGGDYTF
TRBD2,.,TRBV29-1,TRBJ2-3,TGCAGCGTGAGGACTAGCGGGAGCATCGGGGGGGATACAGATACGCAGTATTTT,CSVRTSGSIGGDTDTQYF
.,few,TRBV12-3/TRBV12-4,TRBJ1-1,TGTGCCAGCAGTTTAGGGATGGCAGGGCACAGGGCTGAAGCTTTCTTT,CASSLGMAGHRAEAFF
.,.,TRBV2,TRBJ2-2,TGTGCCAGCAGTGGGTCAGGGATGGACACCGGGGAGCTGTTTTTT,CASSGSGMDTGELFF
TRBD2,few,TRBV29-1,TRBJ2-1,TGCAGCGCCAGGCTCGCGGGAGGGACCTTCAATGAGCAGTTCTTC,CSARLAGGTFNEQFF
TRBD2,.,TRBV6-6,TRBJ2-7,TGTGCCAGCAGCCCCGGAGCGGGGGACGTATACGAGCAGTACTTC,CASSPGAGDVYEQYF
TRBD2,.,TRBV27,TRBJ2-7,TGTGCCAGCAGCCGCGGGACTAGCGGGAGAGCGGAAGAGCAGTACTTC,CASSRGTSGRAEEQYF
.,few,TRBV7-9,TRBJ1-1,TGTGTCAGCAGCTTAATTAGGGAGAACACTGAAGCTTTCTTC,CVSSLIRENTEAFF
.,many,TRBV27,TRBJ2-5,TGTGCCAGCAGTTTTAGGCACCACGAGACCCAGTACTTC,CASSFRHHETQYF
.,once,TRBV28,TRBJ2-2,TGTGCCAGCAGTCCCTCTAAGGGGGAGCTGTTTTTT,CASSPSKGELFF
.,many,TRBV6-1,TRBJ2-1,TGTGCCAGCAGCCGGGGCTTCTATATGAACAATGAGCAGTTCTTC,CASSRGFYMNNEQFF
.,.,TRBV7-8,TRBJ1-1,TGTGCCAGCAGATTAAGAGGGTGGTCTCTGGAAGCTTTCTTT,CASRLRGWSLEAFF
.,few,TRBV6-5,TRBJ1-2,TGTGCCAGCAGTTACTCGTCCATTGGGGGCTATGGCTACACCTTC,CASSYSSIGGYGYTF
.,many,TRBV27,TRBJ2-2,TGTGCCAGCACCCTTGGGGACACCACCGGGGAGCTGTTTTTT,CASTLGDTTGELFF
.,few,TRBV21-1,TRBJ2-1,TGTGCCAGCAGCAGAATTCAGGCCGGGTGGTTCTTC,CASSRIQAGWFF
.,.,TRBV7-6,TRBJ2-1,TGTGCCAGCAGCTTAGGAACAGCTTCCTACAATGAGCAGTTCTTC,CASSLGTASYNEQFF
.,.,TRBV3-1,TRBJ1-6,TGTGCCAGCAGCTTACTTGACAGCCCCAATTCACCCCTCCACTTT,CASSLLDSPNSPLHF
.,.,TRBV6-6,TRBJ2-4,TGTGCCAGCACAGAGGGGGAGAGCATTCAGTACTTC,CASTEGESIQYF
.,.,TRBV11-2,TRBJ2-5,TGTGCCAGCAGCTTAGGGAGGGTACCTTCGGAGACCCAGTACTTC,CASSLGRVPSETQYF
.,.,TRBV11-1,TRBJ2-5,TGTGCCAGCAGCCCATCCGTCGACCAGTACTTC,CASSPSVDQYF
TRBD2,.,TRBV6-5,TRBJ2-1,TGTGCCAGCAGTTATATCTGGGATAGAGCGGGAGGGCAGGGTGAGCAGTTCTTC,CASSYIWDRAGGQGEQFF
TRBD2,few,TRBV20-1,TRBJ2-1,TGCAGTGCTGGTCCCCGGGACTACCGAGCTATCGGTGAGCAGTTCTTC,CSAGPRDYRAIGEQFF
.,.,TRBV20-1,TRBJ1-1,TGCAGTGCTAGTTGGTCCGGGGAGACTGAAGCTTTCTTT,CSASWSGETEAFF